Each of the 18 T cell receptor beta chains below was sequenced from the same sample in a study of blood T cell repertoires in COVID-19 (dated by TCRdb to the early 2020s). Receptor libraries were prepared by the immunoSEQ multiplex PCR assay. TCRdb holds this immuneACCESS table with in-frame rearrangements only. Some clones are missing; in checked studies, unresolved V genes explain under half, and the rest has no known cause. The sample table records over 150,000 clones; about 90% of these occur just once. Clones ranked in the top ten supply around 2.4% of the sample. The specimen sequenced was PBMCs or T cells enriched from blood (not recorded which). These receptor sequences come from a woman aged 30 to 39 who had recovered from COVID-19.

This clone has just one count. The J gene is TRBJ2-1, the V gene TRBV27; 12 bases align to TRBD2. The CDR3 length is 15 residues. Germline V gene lookup returns CDR1 MNHEY and CDR2 SMNVEV (reference sequence). The V and J ends lost 7 bases and 6 bases, in that order; junction bases with no gene match: 7. The CDR3 sequence: CASKLLAGGPNEQFF. In nucleotides, the CDR3 is TGTGCCAGCAAGCTCCTAGCGGGGGGGCCCAATGAGCAGTTCTTC.

V gene TRBV11-3 combines with J gene TRBJ2-7; TRBD2 might be the D (6 bases). The CDR3 is made up of 10 amino acids. Per the germline V gene, CDR1 is SGHNT and CDR2 is YENEEA. Deletions cut 9 bases from V and 7 bases from J, with 10 bases between. The CDR3, as DNA: TGTGCCAGTTCCGCGGGGGAGCAGTACTTC. It specifies CASSAGEQYF.

The gene calls are TRBV27 and TRBJ2-5; 7 bases map to TRBD2. Losses at the gene ends were 5 bases for V and 6 bases for J; bases not matched to a gene: 9. Germline CDR1 and CDR2: MNHEY and SMNVEV (reference sequence). The CDR3 has 14 residues. CDR3 coding DNA: TGTGCCAGCAGTCAAGGACTAGACGGGAAGACCCAGTACTTC. This translates into CASSQGLDGKTQYF.

The chain uses TRBV6-1 and TRBJ1-1; D may be TRBD1 (6 bases). This CDR3 has 15 amino acids. Germline CDR1 MNHNS, CDR2 SASEGT. V was cut by 2 bases and J by 6 bases, with 16 bases left in between. The CDR3 loop reads CASSEPGGGYAEAFF. CDR3 nucleotides: TGTGCCAGCAGTGAACCGGGGGGCGGGTACGCTGAAGCTTTCTTT.

The chain links TRBV24-1 to TRBJ1-1, with a tentative D call TRBD1 (6 bases). From germline, CDR1 is KGHDR and CDR2 SFDVKD. V lost 5 bases to trimming and J lost 5 bases, with 11 bases between them. The CDR3 covers 13 residues. The CDR3 bases are TGTGCCACCAGTGGGGCAGGGGTGACTGAAGCTTTCTTT. Its protein product is CATSGAGVTEAFF.

The V gene is TRBV7-2, the J gene TRBJ2-1; TRBD2 aligns across 7 bases. Germline loops: CDR1 SGHTA, CDR2 FQGNSA. This CDR3 spans 14 amino acids. Germline trimming cut 5 bases from V and 3 bases from J; bases unmatched to any gene: 4. CDR3 bases: TGTGCCAGCAGCGCGGGGGACGGCTACAATGAGCAGTTCTTC. Translating gives CASSAGDGYNEQFF.

The chain has TRBV19 and TRBJ1-1; D uncertain. The V gene's germline CDR1 is LNHDA and CDR2 SQIVND (reference sequence). The germline V and J ends were trimmed by 5 bases and 0 bases, with 13 bases remaining between them. The CDR3 consists of 15 residues. In DNA, the CDR3 is TGTGCCAGTAGTCCTTTCCACGGGTTGAACACTGAAGCTTTCTTT. Its protein is CASSPFHGLNTEAFF.

The rearrangement uses TRBV5-1 and TRBJ1-3; 7 nucleotides align to TRBD1. Germline trimming cut 1 base from V and 0 bases from J; bases unmatched to any gene: 10. The CDR3 has 18 residues. Germline V lookup: CDR1 SGHRS, CDR2 YFSETQ. The CDR3: CASSLSAGQAYSGNTIYF. The CDR3 bases are TGCGCCAGCAGCTTGTCGGCCGGACAGGCTTACTCTGGAAACACCATATATTTT.

The CDR3 DNA reads TGTGCCAGCAGCCCGACGGGCCCAGGGAACAATCAGCCCCAGCATTTT. Amino acid sequence: CASSPTGPGNNQPQHF. J is TRBJ1-5 and V is TRBV7-2; possible D gene TRBD1, 5 bases. The germline V gene encodes CDR1 SGHTA and CDR2 FQGNSA. The CDR3 spans 16 residues. Trimming took 5 bases from V and 3 from J, leaving 17 bases between them.

The chain links TRBV5-1 to TRBJ2-5; TRBD2 agrees at 10 bases. This CDR3 has 17 amino acids. CDR1 is SGHRS and CDR2 is YFSETQ in the germline V gene. The ends lost 0 bases at V and 1 base at J; junction bases unmatched: 6. The DNA for the CDR3 is TGCGCCAGCAGCTTGGGTCCTAGCGGGAGCCTCCAAGAGACCCAGTACTTC. It encodes CASSLGPSGSLQETQYF. The complete variable domain, with remaining parts taken from reference TRBV5-1 and TRBJ2-5, reads KAGVTQTPRYLIKTRGQQVTLSCSPISGHRSVSWYQQTPGQGLQFLFEYFSETQRNKGNFPGRFSGRQFSNSRSEMNVSTLELGDSALYLCASSLGPSGSLQETQYFGPGTRLLVL.

This chain joins TRBV7-3 and TRBJ1-2; D perhaps matches TRBD1 (5 bases). The CDR3 spans 16 residues. In germline, CDR1 is SGHTA, CDR2 FQGTGA. Trimming removed 5 bases from V and 3 bases from J, with 19 bases in between. CDR3 DNA: TGTGCCAGCAGCCGGGCGGGGCAGACGAACTACTATGGCTACACCTTC. This encodes CASSRAGQTNYYGYTF.

The chain carries TRBV29-1 and TRBJ1-1, with D uncertain. V was trimmed by 1 base and J by 0 bases, leaving 6 bases between them. CDR1 is SQVTM, CDR2 ANQGSEA, per germline. This CDR3 is 13 amino acids long. The CDR3, as DNA: TGCAGCGTTGAAGGACATTTGAACACTGAAGCTTTCTTT. It codes for CSVEGHLNTEAFF.

The chain combines TRBV7-9 with TRBJ1-1; 10 positions agree with TRBD1. The germline CDR1 and CDR2 sequences are SEHNR and FQNEAQ (reference sequence). The ends lost 5 bases at V and 5 bases at J; junction bases unmatched: 5. The CDR3 is 14 residues long. CDR3 DNA: TGTGCCAGCAGCGACGGACAGGGGGTTACTGAAGCTTTCTTT. Its protein is CASSDGQGVTEAFF.

CDR3 DNA sequence: TGTGCCAGCAGTGAAGGGGGGGTCGGTTCACCCCTCCACTTT. Its translation: CASSEGGVGSPLHF. The rearrangement links TRBV6-1 to TRBJ1-6, with D perhaps matching TRBD1 (5 bases). V lost 1 base to trimming and J lost 9 bases, with 10 bases between them. Germline-derived CDR1 and CDR2 are MNHNS and SASEGT. The CDR3 contains 14 residues.

The CDR3, as DNA: TGTGCCAGCAGCTCCCCGGGTCCCATGGGGCTGTTTTTT. Translating gives CASSSPGPMGLFF. The chain couples TRBV7-2 to TRBJ2-2, with no clear D. Germline CDR1 SGHTA, CDR2 FQGNSA. V lost 4 bases, J lost 13 bases, and 16 bases lay in between. The CDR3 extends over 13 amino acids.

The chain uses TRBV21-1 and TRBJ2-1; the D segment call TRBD2 is taken from the table without a DNA check. TRBV21-1 is a pseudogene. CDR3 length: 17 residues. The CDR3 nucleotides read TGTGCCAGCAGCAAAGACGCCGAGAGTACCCAACCCAATGAGCAGTTCTTC. This encodes CASSKDAESTQPNEQFF.

This clone occurred once. The chain uses TRBV4-3 and TRBJ1-5; 7 bases fit TRBD1. Unmatched junction bases numbered 8, after V lost 3 bases and J lost 9 bases. This CDR3 comprises 14 residues. Germline-derived CDR1 and CDR2 are LGHNA and YSLEER. The CDR3 sequence is CASSQTGHNGPQHF. As DNA, the CDR3 is TGCGCCAGCAGCCAGACAGGGCATAATGGGCCCCAGCATTTT.

The genes are TRBV4-3 and TRBJ1-1, with D tentatively TRBD1 (6 bases). The germline V gene has CDR1 LGHNA and CDR2 YSLEER. V was clipped by 0 bases and J by 1 base, with 15 bases between them. There are 17 residues in the CDR3. The CDR3 loop is CASSQDSWGGPNTEAFF. CDR3 nucleotide sequence: TGCGCCAGCAGCCAAGATTCCTGGGGGGGCCCGAACACTGAAGCTTTCTTT.